Below are 6 T cell receptor beta chains sequenced from a single sample in a study of blood T cell repertoires in COVID-19. Profiled with immunoSEQ multiplex PCR; TCRdb holds only in-frame clones, not every one. The sample consists of roughly 230,000 clones, 90% of them appearing once. The sequencing sample was made of peripheral blood. These receptors were collected from a woman aged 60-75 years with COVID-19, enrolled during active disease.

The chain links TRBV6-5 to TRBJ1-6; 8 nucleotides line up with TRBD1. The CDR3 sequence is 15 residues long. Germline loops: CDR1 MNHEY, CDR2 SVGAGI. V shed 6 bases, J shed 5 bases, and the junction held 6 bases outside the gene matches. In DNA, the CDR3 is TGTGCCAGCAGACCACAGGGGGGAGATAATTCACCCCTCCACTTT. Translation gives CASRPQGGDNSPLHF.

This rearrangement joins TRBV19 to TRBJ1-4; 9 bases agree with TRBD1. Per the germline V gene, CDR1 is LNHDA and CDR2 is SQIVND (reference sequence). The CDR3 covers 16 residues. V lost 6 bases, J lost 7 bases, and 12 bases stayed unmatched. CDR3 sequence reads: CASRRQGVRNSEKLFF. In nucleotides, the CDR3 is TGTGCCAGTAGAAGACAGGGGGTGAGGAATAGTGAAAAACTGTTTTTT.

The chain has TRBV5-1 and TRBJ1-5; D remains unclear. Deletions cut 4 bases from V and 7 bases from J, with 12 bases between. CDR1 and CDR2 from the germline V gene are SGHRS and YFSETQ. The CDR3 length is 13 residues. CDR3 sequence (DNA): TGCGCCAGCAGCACCGGTCCCGAACAGCCCCAGCATTTT. Translating gives CASSTGPEQPQHF.

The chain recombines TRBV21-1 with TRBJ1-5. TRBV21-1 is shown as a pseudogene. This CDR3 is 16 amino acids long. CDR3 DNA sequence: TGTGCCAGCAGCAAAGCGCTTTTCGGGGGGCAACAGCCCCAGCATTTT. This gives the protein CASSKALFGGQQPQHF.

V gene TRBV28 combines with J gene TRBJ2-7, with D tentatively TRBD1 (6 bases). V lost 5 bases and J lost 2, with 13 bases in between. The CDR3 runs to 14 residues. Germline lookup yields CDR1 MDHEN and CDR2 SYDVKM. CDR3 region: CASSAGTYPYEQYF. The CDR3 nucleotides are TGTGCCAGCAGTGCCGGGACATACCCCTACGAGCAGTACTTC.

Regarding this clone: The sample holds other DNA sequences that translate to the same CDR3. This sequence joins TRBV6-5 and TRBJ1-3, with D maybe TRBD1 (6 bases). Germline V gene lookup returns CDR1 MNHEY and CDR2 SVGAGI. The CDR3 covers 14 residues. Trimming took 2 bases from V and 4 from J, leaving 9 bases between them. The chain's CDR3 is CASSYGQGGNTIYF. CDR3 nucleotides: TGTGCCAGCAGTTACGGGCAGGGGGGAAACACCATATATTTT.